This entry lists 15 T cell receptor beta chains sequenced from one sample in a study of cytomegalovirus exposure and HLA in healthy donors. The PCR was carried out with 60 Vbeta primers and 13 Jbeta primers. Clones were read by immunoSEQ multiplex PCR, and TCRdb kept only the in-frame ones, dropping some. Of under 200,000 clones in the sample, 84% were seen once. Sequencing was carried out using PBMCs. These receptors were collected from a woman between 45 and 60 years old in good health and CMV-seropositive.

This clone was detected a few times. The chain carries TRBV5-1 and TRBJ2-3; D is perhaps TRBD2 (6 bases). Germline assignment: CDR1 SGHRS and CDR2 YFSETQ. Trimming removed 3 bases at V and 6 bases at J, with 17 bases between. This CDR3 is 15 amino acids long. CDR3 bases: TGCGCCAGCAGCTCGGCGAGGAGGGGTACGGATACGCAGTATTTT. Residues: CASSSARRGTDTQYF. The full variable domain, its missing parts supplied by reference TRBV5-1 and TRBJ2-3, is KAGVTQTPRYLIKTRGQQVTLSCSPISGHRSVSWYQQTPGQGLQFLFEYFSETQRNKGNFPGRFSGRQFSNSRSEMNVSTLELGDSALYLCASSSARRGTDTQYFGPGTRLTVL.

The CDR3 bases are TGTGCCAGCAGCTCGCCCAGTCCCGGGACAGGGGGCATCGCCTACGAGCAGTACTTC. Its protein is CASSSPSPGTGGIAYEQYF. V gene TRBV11-1 combines with J gene TRBJ2-7, with 12 bases fitting TRBD1. The CDR3 covers 19 residues. CDR1 and CDR2 from the germline V gene are SGHAT and FQDESV (reference sequence). The V and J ends lost 4 bases and 2 bases, in that order; junction bases with no gene match: 15.

The rearrangement uses TRBV7-2 and TRBJ1-5; no clear D gene. This CDR3 is 14 amino acids long. Trimming removed 3 bases from V and 6 bases from J, with 12 bases in between. In germline, CDR1 is SGHTA, CDR2 FQGNSA. CDR3 protein: CASSLTPAGQPQHF. The CDR3 DNA is TGTGCCAGCAGCTTGACCCCGGCGGGTCAGCCCCAGCATTTT.

This chain uses TRBV6-6 with TRBJ1-6; the match to TRBD1 covers 10 bases. This CDR3 has 14 amino acids. The V gene end was trimmed by 5 bases and the J gene end by 9 bases; junction bases not matched to a gene: 4. Germline CDR1 is MNHNY and CDR2 is SVGAGI (reference sequence). The CDR3, as DNA: TGTGCCAGCAGTCGGGACAGGGGAGGTTCACCCCTCCACTTT. It yields the protein CASSRDRGGSPLHF.

The CDR3 spells CASKGGGNTIYF. As DNA, the CDR3 is TGTGCCAGCAAGGGAGGGGGAAACACCATATATTTT. The J gene is TRBJ1-3, the V gene TRBV6-1; no clear D gene. Deletions cut 7 bases from V and 4 bases from J, with 8 bases between. The germline V gene encodes CDR1 MNHNS and CDR2 SASEGT. There are 12 residues in the CDR3.

The chain recombines TRBV6-6 with TRBJ1-5; TRBD1 aligns across 9 bases. J was trimmed by 5 bases and V by 6 bases; bases with no gene match: 5. Germline V gene sequence: CDR1 MNHNY, CDR2 SVGAGI (reference sequence). This CDR3 region has 14 residues. CDR3 sequence reads: CASRRTGVDQPQHF. The CDR3 DNA sequence: TGTGCCAGCAGGCGGACAGGGGTGGATCAGCCCCAGCATTTT.

The rearrangement links TRBV18 to TRBJ2-7, with D maybe TRBD1 (7 bases). Germline assignment: CDR1 KGHSH and CDR2 LQKENI. Between the trimmed V and J ends, which lost 6 bases and 1 base, there was a span of 16 bases. This CDR3 spans 15 amino acids. Here the CDR3 reads CASSPEGAVSYEQYF. The CDR3 coding sequence is TGTGCCAGCTCCCCGGAGGGGGCAGTATCCTACGAGCAGTACTTC.

V and J are TRBV19 and TRBJ2-5; 7 bases line up with TRBD1. The CDR3 consists of 13 residues. From germline, CDR1 is LNHDA and CDR2 SQIVND (reference sequence). Losses at the gene ends were 4 bases for V and 11 bases for J; bases not matched to a gene: 10. The CDR3 nucleotides read TGTGCCAGTAGTACGGGAACAGGGGTCAAGCAGTACTTC. Translated, it gives CASSTGTGVKQYF.

The CDR3 sequence: CASSSWTGTITGELFF. The CDR3, as DNA: TGTGCCAGCAGCTCCTGGACAGGAACTATCACCGGGGAGCTGTTTTTT. The chain employs TRBV5-6 and TRBJ2-2; 7 bases align to TRBD1. Germline loops: CDR1 SGHDT, CDR2 YYEEEE. There are 16 residues in the CDR3. J was trimmed by 4 bases and V by 3 bases; bases with no gene match: 9.

This chain uses TRBV18 with TRBJ1-4; D ambiguous. CDR3 length: 14 residues. The V end was cut by 4 bases, the J end by 7 bases, with 13 bases between. The germline gives CDR1 KGHSH, CDR2 LQKENI. In DNA form, the CDR3 reads TGTGCCAGCTCACGAGAGGGAAGAAGTGAAAAACTGTTTTTT. Translated, it gives CASSREGRSEKLFF.

CDR3 DNA sequence: TGTGCCAGTAGTATACAGAACAATCAGCCCCAGCATTTT. Its translation: CASSIQNNQPQHF. This chain uses TRBV19 with TRBJ1-5; D is uncertain. The CDR3 contains 13 residues. Trimming cost V 2 bases and J 3 bases, with 5 bases left between them. Germline V gives CDR1 LNHDA, CDR2 SQIVND (reference sequence).

The V gene is TRBV5-4, the J gene TRBJ2-5; 11 bases line up with TRBD2. V dropped 4 bases and J dropped 4; count of bases not matched to a gene: 6. CDR3 length: 15 residues. Germline V lookup: CDR1 SGHNT, CDR2 YYREEE (reference sequence). The CDR3 protein is CASSLSGGAVETQYF. Here the CDR3 DNA reads TGTGCCAGCAGCCTTAGCGGGGGGGCAGTAGAGACCCAGTACTTC.

This clone was counted a single time. The chain combines TRBV10-1 with TRBJ1-1, with TRBD1 matching over 12 bases. V shed 4 bases and J 5 bases; nucleotides not matched to a gene: 8. CDR1 is WNHNN and CDR2 is SYGVQD in the germline V gene (reference sequence). The CDR3 length is 16 residues. CDR3 residues: CASSATPGQGATEAFF. The CDR3 bases are TGCGCCAGCAGTGCGACTCCGGGACAGGGGGCTACTGAAGCTTTCTTT.

This clone appeared once. The chain recombines TRBV9 with TRBJ2-2; a possible D gene is TRBD1 (6 bases). Germline CDR1 SGDLS, CDR2 YYNGEE. This CDR3 contains 14 residues. Trimming removed 7 bases at V and 1 base at J, with 11 bases between. The CDR3 DNA reads TGTGCCAGCCGGAGACAGGTGAACACCGGGGAGCTGTTTTTT. It specifies CASRRQVNTGELFF.

The chain's CDR3 is CASSAPSGGAREQFF. DNA of the CDR3: TGTGCCAGCAGCGCCCCTAGCGGGGGGGCTCGTGAGCAGTTCTTC. The chain is built from TRBV28 and TRBJ2-1; 12 bases line up with TRBD2. This CDR3 region has 15 residues. J gave up 9 bases and V 6 bases, and 9 bases lay outside the gene matches. Germline V CDR1 and CDR2: MDHEN, SYDVKM.